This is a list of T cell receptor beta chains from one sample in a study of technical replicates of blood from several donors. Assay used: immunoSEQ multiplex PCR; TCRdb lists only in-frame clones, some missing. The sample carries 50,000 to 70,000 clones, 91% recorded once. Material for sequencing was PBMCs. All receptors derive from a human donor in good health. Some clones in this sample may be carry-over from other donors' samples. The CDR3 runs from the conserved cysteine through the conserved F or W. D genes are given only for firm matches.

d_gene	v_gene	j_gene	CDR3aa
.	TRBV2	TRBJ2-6	CASTYTGGSGANVLTF
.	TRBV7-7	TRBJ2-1	CASSNGNEQFF
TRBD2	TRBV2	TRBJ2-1	CASNKPPLADDNEQFF
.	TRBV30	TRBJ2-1	CAWSVGGGAEQFF
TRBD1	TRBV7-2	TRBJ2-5	CASRQGVRETQYF
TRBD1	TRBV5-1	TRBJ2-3	CASSLRPGQATSTDTQYF
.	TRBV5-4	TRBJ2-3	CASSLRTAAGNTDTQYF
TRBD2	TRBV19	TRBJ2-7	CASAGAYEQYF
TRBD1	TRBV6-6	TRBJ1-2	CASSTSGTGFNYGYTF
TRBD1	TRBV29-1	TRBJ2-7	CSVTGQGNEQYF